A single sample gave rise to the 5 T cell receptor beta chains below, sequenced in a study of blood T cells in healthy people across ages (dated by TCRdb to between 2014 and 2017). The library was produced with 5' RACE. TCRdb lists the instrument as Illumina HiSeq 2500. A second 7 to 11 cycle PCR used a sample-barcoded 5' primer and a J-beta primer mix. TCRdb took the public reads, trimmed them with fastp at Q25, ran MiXCR for clone calling and kept in-frame beta chains. One record per CDR3 amino acid sequence lists the most common genes and DNA. The sample contains around 500,000 distinct CDR3 sequences, more than 45% of them found a single time. The ten largest clones take up under 30% of the sample. Material: blood. Receptor source: a man older than 75 in good health.

The chain couples TRBV20-1 to TRBJ2-3; 10 positions agree with TRBD1. Germline V gene lookup returns CDR1 DFQATT and CDR2 SNEGSKA (reference sequence). The V segment lost 4 bases and the J segment 2 bases; nucleotides outside the gene matches: 6. The CDR3 is made up of 15 amino acids. Here the CDR3 DNA reads TGCAGTGCTAACCGGGACAGGGGATTCACAGATACGCAGTATTTT. This codes for CSANRDRGFTDTQYF.

This clonotype was seen a handful of times. The chain recombines TRBV29-1 with TRBJ2-5, with 8 bases identical to TRBD1. The CDR3 covers 19 residues. The V segment lost 8 bases and the J segment 0 bases; nucleotides outside the gene matches: 23. Germline CDR1 and CDR2: SQVTM and ANQGSEA. CDR3 region: CSLYQGVGTGFQYQETQYF. The CDR3 DNA reads TGCAGCTTGTATCAGGGGGTAGGGACAGGTTTTCAGTACCAAGAGACCCAGTACTTC.

Points on this clonotype: A much more abundant neighbour one base away suggests this may be a read error. The chain has TRBV6-5 and TRBJ2-3; D is ambiguous. The CDR3 totals 14 residues. Germline loops: CDR1 MNHEY, CDR2 SVGAGI. V lost 8 bases to trimming and J lost 8 bases, with 20 bases between them. CDR3 residues: CASARKGSAGTQYF. CDR3 in DNA: TGTGCCAGCGCCCGGAAAGGCTCGGCAGGTACGCAGTATTTT.

V is TRBV5-1 and J is TRBJ1-1; D possibly corresponds to TRBD1 (6 bases). Trimming took off 2 bases at V and 1 base at J, with 9 bases between the two ends. CDR3 length: 14 residues. Germline CDR1 SGHRS, CDR2 YFSETQ. CDR3 region: CASSFTGRNTEAFF. DNA for the CDR3: TGCGCCAGCAGCTTTACAGGGAGGAACACTGAAGCTTTCTTT. Looking up the rest from reference TRBV5-1 and TRBJ1-1 gives the full variable domain: KAGVTQTPRYLIKTRGQQVTLSCSPISGHRSVSWYQQTPGQGLQFLFEYFSETQRNKGNFPGRFSGRQFSNSRSEMNVSTLELGDSALYLCASSFTGRNTEAFFGQGTRLTVV.

Regarding this clonotype: An end of the junction does not agree with germline; a read error may underlie this. The V call is TRBV18, the J call TRBJ2-5, with D tentatively TRBD1 (6 bases). The CDR3 totals 14 residues. Germline lookup yields CDR1 KGHSH and CDR2 LQKENI. In DNA form, the CDR3 reads TGTGCCTGCTCACCTTACAGGGATTTGGGGACCCAGTACTTC. Amino acids: CACSPYRDLGTQYF.